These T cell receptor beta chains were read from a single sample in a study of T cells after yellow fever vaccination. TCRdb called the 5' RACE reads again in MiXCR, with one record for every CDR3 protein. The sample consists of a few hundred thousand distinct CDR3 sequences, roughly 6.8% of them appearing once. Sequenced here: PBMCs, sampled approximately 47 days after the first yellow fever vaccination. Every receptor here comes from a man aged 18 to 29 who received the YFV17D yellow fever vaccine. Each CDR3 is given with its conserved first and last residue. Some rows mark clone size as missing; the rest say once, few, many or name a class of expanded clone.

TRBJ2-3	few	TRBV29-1	CSARGGLRVNTQYF
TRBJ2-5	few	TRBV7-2	CASRIEGYFATQYF
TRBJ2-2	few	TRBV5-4	CASSFVTGELFF
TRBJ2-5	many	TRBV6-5	CASSPGQGQSQYF
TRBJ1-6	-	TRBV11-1	CASSLMGLGNSPLHF
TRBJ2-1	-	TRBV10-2	CASSETSGSYNEQFF
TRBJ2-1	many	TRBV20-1	CSASPRGAYNEQFF
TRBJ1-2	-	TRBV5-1	CASSEQGIDYGYTF
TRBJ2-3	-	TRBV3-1	CASSQEGNTDTQYF
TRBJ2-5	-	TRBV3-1	CASSHWFYWRQGALMRKETQYF
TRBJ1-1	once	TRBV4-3	CASSRDLQGRRNTEAFF
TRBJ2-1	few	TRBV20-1	CSARGLAGYNEQFF
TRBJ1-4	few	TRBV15	CATSRDWTAINEKLFF
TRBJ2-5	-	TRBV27	CASSSFGQGQETQYF
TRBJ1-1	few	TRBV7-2	CASSPDSGAFF
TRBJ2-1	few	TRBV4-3	CASSPQSTYYNEQFF
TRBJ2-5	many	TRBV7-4	CASNYRPGQETQYF
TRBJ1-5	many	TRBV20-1	CSARGGAKQPQHF
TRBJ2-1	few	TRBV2	CASSDRRGGRYEQFF
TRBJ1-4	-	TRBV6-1	CASSVYVLEKLFF
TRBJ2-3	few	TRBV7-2	CASSLMAGGIDTQYF
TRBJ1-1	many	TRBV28	CASSFRRGEWYTEAFF